This T cell receptor (beta chain) was sequenced during a study of blood T cell repertoires in COVID-19 (dated by TCRdb to 2020 to 2021). Turning to the overall study: Samples covering the acute and convalescent phases of COVID-19 were provided by collaborators in the United States, Italy and Spain. A freely available public database, intended as a resource for researchers studying the immune response to SARS-CoV-2, is where the repertoires were released. Sample metadata almost always included a de-identified subject ID, COVID-19 status, age in years and sex. Where available, HLA class I and class II types were obtained from metadata supplied by the sample provider rather than from assay-based typing. The samples were drawn from the first 160 participants of the ongoing ImmuneRACE study and from over 950 subjects provided by 6 global collaborators. Subjects who had been exposed to COVID-19, were actively infected with it, or had recovered from it provided the deeply sampled blood TCRbeta repertoires that made up the dataset. The material from the prospective study consisted of cDNA or gDNA derived from T cells, B-cell-depleted T cells, or PBMCs. Broad study findings and their caveats: How much clinical and demographic metadata was included differed by source and by participant, and the metadata was provided uncurated.

The CDR3 starts with the cysteine, ends with the phenylalanine, and has 12 residues. Only the CDR3 region is kept as DNA, spanning 36 bases read in frame from base 1. From the germline V gene (reference sequence), CDR1 is SGHNT and CDR2 is YYREEE. V sheds 1 base and J sheds 2 bases, leaving 3 bases between their ends. Turning to this clone: The clone's antigen remains unknown. No much larger clonotype is one base removed from it; base qualities were not supplied.

Each collaborating institution followed its own protocols to collect whole blood in K2EDTA tubes. For TCRbeta analysis, collaborator samples were shipped as frozen whole blood, as isolated PBMCs, or as DNA extracted from either sample type. The immunoSEQ Assay, a bias-controlled multiplex PCR, was used to amplify TCRbeta CDR3 regions from genomic DNA. The authors' analysis ran thus. Nucleated cell counts per sample were estimated from amplification of reference gene primers within the assay. To quantify the absolute abundance of each unique TCRbeta CDR3 rearrangement, sequence reads were collapsed and filtered. For each sample, productive Simpson clonality was calculated by taking the square root of Simpson's diversity index across productive rearrangements. TCRdb re-hosts the immuneACCESS table, in-frame sequences only. Its copies lack some clones; in the studies checked, an unresolved V gene accounts for under half of them, and the cause for the rest is not known. The V and J calls and the clone size are those of that table, but D and trimming were determined from the DNA. A total of under 250,000 clones appear in this sample, approximately 84% of them only once. The ten largest make up roughly 4% of the sample.

The sample consisted of peripheral blood. The TCR was taken from a man in his fifties or sixties with acute or convalescent COVID-19. The chain is assembled from TRBV5-4 and TRBJ1-2; the D gene is unclear. The DNA sequence reads TGTGCCAGCAGCTTGCCAAACTATGGCTACACCTTC. Translated, this is CASSLPNYGYTF.